This TCR beta chain was recovered during a study of cytomegalovirus exposure and HLA in healthy donors. Repertoires were generated with immunoSEQ multiplex PCR, while TCRdb's copy carries only in-frame clones and drops some. The sample yields about 88,000 clones, roughly 84% seen once. V gave up 0 bases and J gave up 5 bases, with 22 bases separating them. The V gene's germline CDR1 is SGHVS and CDR2 FNYEAQ. CDR3 length: 18 residues. The sample consisted of PBMCs. This chain uses TRBV7-6 with TRBJ2-5; a possible D gene is TRBD1 (6 bases). This receptor was obtained from a woman aged 18-29 years in good health and CMV-seropositive. In DNA form, the CDR3 reads TGTGCCAGCAGCTTAGCCGGGACAATAGTGGGTACTGGGGAGACCCAGTACTTC. This codes for CASSLAGTIVGTGETQYF.